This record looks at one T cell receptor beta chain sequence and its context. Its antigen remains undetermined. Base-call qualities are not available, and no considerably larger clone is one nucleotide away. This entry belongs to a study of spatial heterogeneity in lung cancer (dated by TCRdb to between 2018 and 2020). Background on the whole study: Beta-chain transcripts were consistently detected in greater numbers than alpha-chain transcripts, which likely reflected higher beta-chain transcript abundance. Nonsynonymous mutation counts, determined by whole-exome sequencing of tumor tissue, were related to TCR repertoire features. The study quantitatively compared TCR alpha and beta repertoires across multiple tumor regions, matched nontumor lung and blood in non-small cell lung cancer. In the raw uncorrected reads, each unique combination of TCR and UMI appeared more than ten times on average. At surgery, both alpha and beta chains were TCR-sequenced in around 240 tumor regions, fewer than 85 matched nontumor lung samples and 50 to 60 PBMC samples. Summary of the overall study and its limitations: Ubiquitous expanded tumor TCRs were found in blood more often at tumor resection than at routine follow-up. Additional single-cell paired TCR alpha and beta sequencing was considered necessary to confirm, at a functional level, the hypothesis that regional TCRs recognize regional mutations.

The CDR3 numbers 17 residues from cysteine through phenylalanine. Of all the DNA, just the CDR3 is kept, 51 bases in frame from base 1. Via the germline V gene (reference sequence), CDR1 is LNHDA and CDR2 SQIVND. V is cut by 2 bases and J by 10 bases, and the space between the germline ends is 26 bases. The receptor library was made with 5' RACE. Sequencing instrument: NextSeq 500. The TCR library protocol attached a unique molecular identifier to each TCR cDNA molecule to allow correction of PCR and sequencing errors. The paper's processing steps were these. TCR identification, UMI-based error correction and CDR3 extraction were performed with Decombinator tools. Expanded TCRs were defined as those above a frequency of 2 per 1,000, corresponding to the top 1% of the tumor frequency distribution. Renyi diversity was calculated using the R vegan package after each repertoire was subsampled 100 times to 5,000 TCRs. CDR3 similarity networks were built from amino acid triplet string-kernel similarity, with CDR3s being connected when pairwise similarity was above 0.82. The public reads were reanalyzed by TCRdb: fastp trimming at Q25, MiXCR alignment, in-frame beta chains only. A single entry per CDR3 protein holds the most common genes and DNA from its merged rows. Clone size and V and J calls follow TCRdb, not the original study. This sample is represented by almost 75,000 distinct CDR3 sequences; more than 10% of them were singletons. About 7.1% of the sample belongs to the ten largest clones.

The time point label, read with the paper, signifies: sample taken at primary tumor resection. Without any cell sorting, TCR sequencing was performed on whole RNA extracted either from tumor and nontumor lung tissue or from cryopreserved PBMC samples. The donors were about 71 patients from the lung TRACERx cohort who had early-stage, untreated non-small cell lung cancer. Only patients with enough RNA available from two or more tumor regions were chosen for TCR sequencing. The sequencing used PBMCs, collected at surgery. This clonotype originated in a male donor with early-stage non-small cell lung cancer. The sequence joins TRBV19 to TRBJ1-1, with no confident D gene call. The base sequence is TGTGCCAGTAGTATATTAGATTTCGGCCGGCGGCCTTCCGGAGCTTTCTTT. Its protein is CASSILDFGRRPSGAFF. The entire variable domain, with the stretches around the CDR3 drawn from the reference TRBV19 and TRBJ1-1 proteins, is DGGITQSPKYLFRKEGQNVTLSCEQNLNHDAMYWYRQDPGQGLRLIYYSQIVNDFQKGDIAEGYSVSREKKESFPLTVTSAQKNPTAFYLCASSILDFGRRPSGAFFGQGTRLTVV.